Detailed here is one T cell receptor (beta chain). Its antigen has not been determined. Nothing much larger sits one base from this clone, and base qualities are not available. The entry originates in a study of cytomegalovirus exposure and HLA in healthy donors (dated by TCRdb to about 2017). Study-wide context: An earlier analysis of some 500 of the donors reported 250 to 350 Gb of sequence data and some 120 million unique TCR beta sequences from around 200 million T cells. An early release that covered about 600 HLA-typed donors contained about 300 gigabases of sequencing data and around 85 million unique TCR sequences. Among the roughly 430 genotyped donors, 81% belonged to the genetic ancestry cluster associated with self-reported Caucasian donors. The aim of the study was to test whether cataloging public T cell receptors could identify signatures of past pathogen exposure. The T cell repertoires of under 700 subjects were profiled by immunosequencing and related to cytomegalovirus serostatus. Along with the roughly 670-subject first cohort, a separate validation cohort of approximately 110 different subjects was used. High-throughput TCR immunosequencing, statistical association of individual TCRs with disease status, and machine learning were combined to predict cytomegalovirus infection status. To study patterns of TCR occurrence, a later analysis re-analyzed previously published TCR beta repertoires from several hundred donors and added high-resolution HLA genotyping. Rather than using new phenotypic data, the later analysis identified candidate immune exposures from TCR beta sequences and from how often those sequences occurred across donors. An earlier analysis of 587 of the donors used high-throughput TCR beta sequencing to judge whether each TCR beta V gene segment behaved as functional or pseudogenic. Donor age, sex, ethnicity and CMV serostatus were collected together with the repertoire data. A later genetic analysis used genome-wide SNP genotypes for about 65% of the 666 donors, treating that subset as a discovery cohort. Every discovery cohort repertoire had been produced on one sequencing platform. HLA typing covered class I and class II loci at four-digit resolution. The number of donors typed differed by locus, with roughly 620-640 for A, B, C, DRB1 and DQB1, roughly 520 for DQA1, approximately 570 for DPA1, and some 450 for DPB1. Because of strong linkage in the cohort, roughly five DR-DQ haplotypes were treated as single units for association and clustering. On average, about 240,000 unique TCR beta nucleotide sequences were sequenced per donor among 398 genotyped donors of the cohort, with roughly 18% of those sequences being non-productive.

The cohort comprised several hundred healthy bone marrow donors. At the time of sampling, all cohort members were nominally healthy, though unrecorded immune exposures were likely present. The donor tested CMV seropositive, placing the donor among the 289 seropositive members of the cohort. Every donor gave a peripheral blood sample, and the peripheral blood mononuclear cells from that sample were used for TCR beta sequencing. The Qiagen DNeasy Blood Extraction Kit was used to extract genomic DNA from the blood cell samples. The germline ends are 12 bases apart after V is trimmed by 5 bases and J by 4 bases. There are 14 amino acids in the CDR3, from cysteine to phenylalanine inclusive. Only the CDR3 part of the read is kept: 42 bases, read in frame from the first base. The germline V gene encodes CDR1 WSHSY and CDR2 SAAADI. Study-wide conclusions, independent of this receptor: A further reported finding was that TCR beta sequences accurately predicted the HLA-A and HLA-B alleles for most subjects in the first cohort. In this cohort, only TCR beta chains were sequenced, and detectable features were limited by the absence of alpha or paired-chain data. While some public TCRs were present in many individuals, most TCR sequences turned up only very rarely across donors. In a later analysis, most CMV-associated TCR beta chains were found to appear HLA-restricted, with HLA associations seemingly driven largely by CMV exposure. In a later analysis, HLA-associated TCR beta chains were found to be more clonally expanded and to have lower generation probabilities than equally common non-associated chains. Some IMGT-functional V segments, including TRBV6-2 and TRBV6-3, could not be distinguished by the 87-base-pair reads and were therefore excluded. Presence/absence analyses assumed roughly uniform sequencing depth across donors, an assumption that may not hold. In a later analysis, the rate of TCR association differed among HLA loci, with DRB1 alleles having the most associated TCRs and HLA-C alleles having the fewest. When HLA alleles, especially DR and DQ, strongly co-occurred, attributing TCR associations to individual alleles was difficult. HLA typing was unavailable for some donors at each locus, so association tests used only the typed subset. A later genetic analysis associated a missense DCLRE1C variant with V-gene and J-gene trimming of TCR beta chains, and an independent cohort replicated the association. In vitro tests confirmed that a few of the cytomegalovirus-associated TCR beta chains recognize cytomegalovirus antigens. For the cohort, immune exposure information was limited to CMV serostatus. A total of 150 or so TCR beta chains were listed by the study as associated with cytomegalovirus. At a false discovery rate of 0.05, a later analysis linked 16,951 TCR beta sequences to specific HLA alleles. A cluster of highly shared sequence variants was judged likely to be a technical artifact of the sequencing pipeline. Fewer than 20 rarely observed V segments, including chromosome 9 orphons, were excluded from the earlier analysis of some 590 of the donors because counts were too low. Correlated functional status among segregating V segments might reflect linkage disequilibrium, but an unknown experimental factor could not be ruled out. Cytomegalovirus status was reported to be diagnosed by the classifier with high specificity and sensitivity in both the original and validation cohorts. According to a later genetic analysis, donors in an Asian-associated ancestry cluster had fewer N-insertions in productive TCRs than the approximately 610-donor mean. The authors suggested that the approach could potentially be generalized to other disease states and immunological phenotypes. Broadly in line with IMGT annotations, most TCR beta V segments showed up in productive rearrangements about 90% or about 30% of the time in an earlier analysis of 587 of the donors. A later analysis reported that several top co-occurrence clusters appeared linked to parvovirus B19, influenza, CMV and Epstein-Barr virus.

The method behind the library was the immunoSEQ multiplex PCR assay. A mixture of 60 forward primers for TCR Vbeta segments and 13 reverse primers for TCR Jbeta segments was used in the multiplex PCR. The CDR3 region of rearranged TCR beta genes was amplified from genomic DNA with a multiplex PCR assay. On the Illumina HiSeq System, the amplified TCR beta libraries were sequenced as 87-base-pair reads. The original methods were these. A later analysis tallied approximately 87 million unique TCR beta chains across the 666 repertoires, and approximately 9.9 million of those chains were shared by two or more donors. Raw reads were error-corrected and collapsed into unique sequences with a nearest-neighbor algorithm that merged closely related sequences to remove PCR and sequencing errors. Alignment of CDR3 sequences to IMGT reference sequences was used to assign V, D and J gene segments. Each retained sequence needed at least a six-nucleotide match to both a V gene segment and a J gene segment. A rearrangement counted as productive if the CDR3 had no stop codons and remained in frame with V and J, and every other rearrangement counted as non-productive. Following IMGT convention, CDR3 was defined as the stretch from the second conserved V-encoded cysteine to the conserved J-encoded phenylalanine. In an earlier analysis of more than 550 of the donors, sequences lacking an unambiguous match to a single V gene segment were excluded. In an earlier analysis of more than 500 of the donors, a V segment was called functional when productive rearrangements were above 56.7%, and segregating when the standard deviation between donors exceeded 5%. A statistical classification framework was developed to diagnose cytomegalovirus status using the catalog of TCR beta chain sequences. In a later analysis, TCR nucleotide sequences were compared against IMGT/GENE-DB human TR gene sequences so that V and J genes could be assigned. A later analysis assigned CDR3 sequences and most-parsimonious VDJ recombination scenarios with the TCRdist pipeline. In a later analysis, every TCR beta chain was defined by the combination of its CDR3 amino acid sequence and its V-gene family, and reads without a unique V-gene family were dropped. As a way to deal with suspected cross-contamination and a sequencing artifact, a later analysis dropped 450 to 700 nucleotide sequences that were highly shared and had low generation probability. In a later analysis, a clonal expansion index for each public chain was calculated from normalized within-repertoire ranks of inferred template counts. Generation probabilities in a later analysis came from a VDJ recombination model fitted to out-of-frame rearrangements, and those results were checked against IGoR. A later analysis scored TCR-TCR, TCR-HLA and TCR-CMV co-occurrence with hypergeometric tests, applying a repertoire-size bias correction to TCR pairs. A later analysis estimated false discovery rates by permuting HLA or CMV assignments 20 times. In a later analysis, co-occurring TCRs were grouped using DBSCAN, and TCRdist sequence similarity was added for clustering within HLA-allele-positive subsets. Co-occurrence clustering excluded repertoires with fewer than 30,000 or more than 120,000 public chains, plus five with anomalous nucleotide sharing. This immuneACCESS table, as held by TCRdb, lists in-frame sequences with V and J called but not all clones. Of the missing ones, under half trace to an unresolved V gene in checked studies; the others have no known cause. That table supplies the V and J calls and clone size; D and trimming were determined from the DNA. The sample profile shows some 100,000 clones; about 80% of them were found once. Clones ranked in the top ten supply less than 15% of the sample.

The receptor chain draws on TRBV10-2 and TRBJ1-3, and the D gene may be TRBD1, 5 bases matching. The clonotype was recovered from a woman between 35 and 50 years old in good health and CMV-seropositive. What was sequenced was PBMCs. The CDR3 is CASSLAGSGNTIYF. The DNA sequence reads TGCGCCAGCAGTCTGGCAGGGTCCGGAAACACCATATATTTT.